This T cell receptor (beta chain) is from a study of shared clonotypes between healthy human individuals. Study background: The donor pool was made up of a couple of women and three men aged 18 to 49. Three plates were used per donor for CD4 naive, three for CD4 memory, two for CD8 naive and one for CD8 memory.

Sequenced by immunoSEQ multiplex PCR; TCRdb stores in-frame clones only, minus some. The repertoire holds roughly 2,500,000 clones, with 93% as singletons. The CDR3 consists of 14 residues. Germline V lookup: CDR1 GTSNPN, CDR2 SVGIG (reference sequence). Germline trimming cut 4 bases from V and 2 bases from J; bases unmatched to any gene: 8. This TCR was recovered from a man aged 18-30 years in good health. Some clones in this sample may be carry-over from other donors' samples. Sequenced input: naive CD4+ T cells from PBMCs. As to subset: CD45RA+ positively selected. The rearrangement uses TRBV30 and TRBJ2-7, with 7 bases matching TRBD1. CDR3 DNA: TGTGCCTGGAACCGTGACAGGGCGGCCTACGAGCAGTACTTC. The encoded protein is CAWNRDRAAYEQYF.